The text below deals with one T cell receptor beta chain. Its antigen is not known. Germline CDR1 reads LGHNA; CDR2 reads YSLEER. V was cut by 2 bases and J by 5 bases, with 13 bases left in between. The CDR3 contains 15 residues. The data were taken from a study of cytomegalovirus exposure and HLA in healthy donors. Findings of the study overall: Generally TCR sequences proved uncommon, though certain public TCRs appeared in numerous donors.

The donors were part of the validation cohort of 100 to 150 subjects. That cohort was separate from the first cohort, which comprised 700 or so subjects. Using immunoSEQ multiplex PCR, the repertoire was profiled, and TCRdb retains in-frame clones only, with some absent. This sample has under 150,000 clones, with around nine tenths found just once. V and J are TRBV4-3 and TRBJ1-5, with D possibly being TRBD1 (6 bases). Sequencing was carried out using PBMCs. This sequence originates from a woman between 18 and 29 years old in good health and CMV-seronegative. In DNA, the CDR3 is TGCGCCAGCAGCCAAATTTGGTCAGGGGATCAGCCCCAGCATTTT. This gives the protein CASSQIWSGDQPQHF.